This TCR beta chain was observed in a study of shared clonotypes between healthy human individuals. Whole-study findings and limits: Clonotypes not shared had lower generation probabilities than those common to all four donors.

Here immunoSEQ multiplex PCR was the method, and the copy in TCRdb shows in-frame clones only, minus some. This table has approximately 1.4 million clones, about 98% appearing once. The CDR3 is 13 residues long. The germline V gene encodes CDR1 SGHTA and CDR2 FQGNSA. Trimming pared 5 bases from V and 8 bases from J, leaving 13 bases between. Of note for this clone: The target antigen is unknown.

The sequenced material came from naive CD4+ T cells sorted from blood. The subset denotes: CD45RA+ positively selected. V is TRBV7-2 and J is TRBJ2-1; D ambiguous. This receptor was obtained from a man aged 25-45 years in good health. CDR3 sequence reads: CASSLPSRYEQFF. The DNA of the CDR3 is TGTGCCAGCAGCCTACCATCCCGTTATGAGCAGTTCTTC.